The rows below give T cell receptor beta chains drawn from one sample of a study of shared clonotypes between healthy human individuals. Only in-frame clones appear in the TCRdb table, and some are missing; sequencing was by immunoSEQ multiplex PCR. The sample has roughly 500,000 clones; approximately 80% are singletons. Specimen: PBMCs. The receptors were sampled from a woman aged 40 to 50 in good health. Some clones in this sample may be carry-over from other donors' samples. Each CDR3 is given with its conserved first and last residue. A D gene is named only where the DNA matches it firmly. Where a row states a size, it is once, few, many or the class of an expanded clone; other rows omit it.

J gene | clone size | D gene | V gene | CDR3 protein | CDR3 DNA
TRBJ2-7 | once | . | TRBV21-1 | CASSKQGRLAGGYEQYF | TGTGCCAGCAGCAAACAAGGCCGACTAGCGGGAGGGTACGAGCAGTACTTC
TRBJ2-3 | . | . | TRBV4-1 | CASSQGWEAMDTQYF | TGCGCCAGCAGCCAAGGGTGGGAGGCCATGGATACGCAGTATTTT
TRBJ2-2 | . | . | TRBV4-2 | CASSQQATATGELFF | TGTGCCAGCAGCCAGCAGGCAACCGCCACCGGGGAGCTGTTTTTT
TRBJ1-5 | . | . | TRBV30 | CAWSPRDLNRPQHF | TGTGCCTGGAGTCCCAGGGACCTCAATCGGCCCCAGCATTTT
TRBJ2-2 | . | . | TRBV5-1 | CASSPRYDTTRGTGELFF | TGCGCCAGCAGCCCCCGGTACGACACGACTAGGGGCACCGGGGAGCTGTTTTTT
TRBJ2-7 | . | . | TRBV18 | CASSHRNSYEQYF | TGTGCCAGCTCGCACAGGAACTCCTACGAGCAGTACTTC
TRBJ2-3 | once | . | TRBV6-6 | CASSYSGHPTDTQYF | TGTGCCAGCAGTTACTCGGGCCACCCCACAGATACGCAGTATTTT
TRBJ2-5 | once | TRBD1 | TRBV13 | CASSLGQGGETQYF | TGTGCCAGCAGCCTCGGACAGGGAGGAGAGACCCAGTACTTC
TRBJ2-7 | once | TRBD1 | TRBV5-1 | CASRFKRDRAYEQYF | TGCGCCAGCAGATTCAAACGGGACAGAGCCTACGAGCAGTACTTC
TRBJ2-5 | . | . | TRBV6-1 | CASRSPGEETQYF | TGTGCCAGCAGGTCCCCAGGGGAAGAGACCCAGTACTTC
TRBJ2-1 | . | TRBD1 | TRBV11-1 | CASSSTGGAYNEQFF | TGTGCCAGCAGTTCCACAGGGGGCGCTTACAATGAGCAGTTCTTC
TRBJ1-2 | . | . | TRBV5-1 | CASSLADSRYGYTF | TGCGCCAGCAGCTTGGCGGACAGTCGCTATGGCTACACCTTC
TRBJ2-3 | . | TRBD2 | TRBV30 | CAWTLASTDTQYF | TGTGCCTGGACACTAGCGAGCACAGATACGCAGTATTTT
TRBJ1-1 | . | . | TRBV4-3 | CASSQRTLRAMNTEAFF | TGCGCCAGCAGCCAACGTACCCTCAGAGCCATGAACACTGAAGCTTTCTTT
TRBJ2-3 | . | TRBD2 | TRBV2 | CASRPTSGTDTQYF | TGTGCCAGCAGGCCGACTAGCGGGACAGATACGCAGTATTTT
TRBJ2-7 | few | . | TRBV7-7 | CASSPGMQGGEQYF | TGTGCCAGCAGCCCCGGCATGCAGGGGGGCGAGCAGTACTTC
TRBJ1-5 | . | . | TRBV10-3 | CAISESNDQPQHF | TGTGCCATCAGTGAAAGCAACGATCAGCCCCAGCATTTT
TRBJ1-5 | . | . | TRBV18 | CASSRIEGDQPQHF | TGTGCCAGCTCACGCATCGAGGGGGATCAGCCCCAGCATTTT
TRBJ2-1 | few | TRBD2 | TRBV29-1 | CSVALKLAGGHNEQFF | TGCAGCGTGGCCCTCAAACTAGCGGGAGGACACAATGAGCAGTTCTTC
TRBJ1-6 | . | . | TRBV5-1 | CASSLDGSPLHF | TGCGCCAGCAGCTTGGACGGTTCACCCCTCCACTTT
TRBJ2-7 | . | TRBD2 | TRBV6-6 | CASAAGDQPTWAYF | TGTGCCAGCGCGGCGGGGGACCAGCCCACTTGGGCGTACTTC
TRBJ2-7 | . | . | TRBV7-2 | CASREQTAFYEQYF | TGTGCCAGCAGAGAACAGACAGCCTTCTACGAGCAGTACTTC
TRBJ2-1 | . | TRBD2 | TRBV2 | CARGTSGRLRGEQFF | TGTGCCAGAGGGACTAGCGGGAGGTTGAGGGGGGAGCAGTTCTTC
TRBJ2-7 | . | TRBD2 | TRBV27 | CASSSSGTSGRNEQYF | TGTGCCAGCAGTTCCTCGGGGACTAGCGGGAGGAACGAGCAGTACTTC
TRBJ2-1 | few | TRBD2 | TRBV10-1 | CASRASGSANEQFF | TGCGCCAGCAGAGCTAGCGGGAGCGCAAATGAGCAGTTCTTC
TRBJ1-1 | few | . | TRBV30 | CAWSVLADTEAFF | TGTGCCTGGAGTGTCTTAGCGGACACTGAAGCTTTCTTT
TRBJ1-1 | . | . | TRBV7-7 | CASSLEVNTEAFF | TGTGCTAGCAGCTTAGAAGTTAACACTGAAGCTTTCTTT
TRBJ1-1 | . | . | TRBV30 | CAWSVSTEAFF | TGTGCCTGGAGTGTGAGCACTGAAGCTTTCTTC
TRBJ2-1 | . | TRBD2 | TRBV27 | CASMLRIGGSYNEQFF | TGTGCCAGCATGCTCCGAATTGGCGGGAGTTACAATGAGCAGTTCTTC
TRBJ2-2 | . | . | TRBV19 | CASSILVKTGELFF | TGTGCCAGTAGTATTTTAGTCAAAACCGGGGAGCTGTTTTTT
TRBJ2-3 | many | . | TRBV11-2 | CASSPGGRSTDTQYF | TGTGCCAGCAGTCCTGGGGGACGTAGCACAGATACGCAGTATTTT
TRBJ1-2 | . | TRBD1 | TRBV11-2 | CASSFDRVYGYTF | TGTGCCAGCAGCTTCGACAGGGTCTATGGCTACACCTTC
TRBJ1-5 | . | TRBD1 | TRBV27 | CASSLWGMTGGLTYSYSNQPQHF | TGTGCCAGCAGTTTATGGGGCATGACAGGGGGGCTCACTTACTCCTATAGCAATCAGCCCCAGCATTTT
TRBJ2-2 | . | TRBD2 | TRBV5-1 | CASQPWTSWGGELFF | TGCGCCAGCCAGCCCTGGACTAGCTGGGGCGGGGAGCTGTTTTTT
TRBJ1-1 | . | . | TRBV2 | CASREQANTEAFF | TGTGCCAGCCGCGAACAAGCGAACACTGAAGCTTTCTTT
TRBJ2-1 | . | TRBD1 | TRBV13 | CASSSRDRSGIEQFF | TGTGCCAGCAGCTCCCGGGACAGGTCAGGGATTGAGCAGTTCTTC
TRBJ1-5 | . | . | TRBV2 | CASTVGQKNQPQHF | TGTGCCAGCACCGTGGGACAAAAAAATCAGCCCCAGCATTTT
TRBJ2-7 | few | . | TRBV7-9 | CASSLSSYEQYF | TGTGCCAGCAGCTTAAGCTCCTACGAGCAGTACTTC
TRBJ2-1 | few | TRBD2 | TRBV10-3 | CASGLASVSSYNEQFF | TGTGCCTCGGGACTAGCCAGTGTTAGCTCCTACAATGAGCAGTTCTTC
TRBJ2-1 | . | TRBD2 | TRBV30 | CAWNPGLAGGRNEQFF | TGTGCCTGGAACCCGGGACTAGCGGGAGGCAGGAATGAGCAGTTCTTC